This T cell receptor beta chain was captured in a study of blood T cell repertoires in COVID-19. Across the study: The origin of the acute and convalescent COVID-19 samples was the United States, Italy and Spain. The cDNA or gDNA used as material had been derived from T cells, B-cell-depleted T cells, or PBMCs.

Some clones are missing from TCRdb's copy, which holds only in-frame ones; the method was immunoSEQ multiplex PCR. The sample contains fewer than 600,000 clones, roughly 90% of which appear only once. Germline V gene lookup returns CDR1 GTSNPN and CDR2 SVGIG (reference sequence). The CDR3 is made up of 13 amino acids. V shed 4 bases and J shed 6 bases, with 13 bases lying between them. Recruitment covered fewer than 25 US areas and drew participants whose ages spanned 18 to 89 years. V is TRBV30 and J is TRBJ1-5, with a possible D match to TRBD1 (6 bases). The sequencing input was PBMCs or T cells enriched from blood (not recorded which). The receptor comes from a woman aged 40 to 50 who had recovered from COVID-19. The CDR3 sequence: CAWTEGVGQPQHF. The CDR3 nucleotides are TGTGCCTGGACCGAGGGGGTTGGTCAGCCCCAGCATTTT.